This passage covers 2 T cell receptor beta chains from one sample sequenced in a study of memory CD4+ T cells and cytomegalovirus serostatus (dated by TCRdb to the late 2010s). Single viable CD3+CD4+CD8-CD45RO+ cells were sorted as memory CD4+ T cells on a FACSAria II. Libraries came from the immunoSEQ multiplex PCR assay. What TCRdb holds here is the immuneACCESS table cut down to in-frame rearrangements. Part of the clones is not present; checked against another copy, under half of the missing clones reflect an unresolved V gene, and the others are unexplained. Recorded for this sample are about 47,000 clones; roughly 72% of them occurred a single time. The ten most abundant clones make up 1.2% of the sample. Sequenced material: memory CD4+ T cells from blood. The source is an adult in good health and CMV-seropositive.

This chain connects TRBV4-2 to TRBJ2-2, with 11 positions matching TRBD1. With 0 bases clipped from V and 0 bases from J, the junction kept 6 bases outside the gene matches. The CDR3 has 19 amino acids. CDR1 and CDR2 (germline): LGHNA, YNFKEQ. In DNA form, the CDR3 reads TGTGCCAGCAGCCAAGATGGGGGACAGGGGGATCCGAACACCGGGGAGCTGTTTTTT. This translates into CASSQDGGQGDPNTGELFF.

For the CDR3, the DNA is TGTGCCAGCAGGCAGAGGGCTAGCGGGGGGCTCAGCTCCTACAATGAGCAGTTCTTC. Translating gives CASRQRASGGLSSYNEQFF. The genes are TRBV7-2 and TRBJ2-1; 11 bases fit TRBD2. Germline-derived CDR1 and CDR2 are SGHTA and FQGNSA. The CDR3 loop spans 19 amino acids. V trimming: 6 bases; J trimming: 0 bases; junction bases outside the gene matches: 13.